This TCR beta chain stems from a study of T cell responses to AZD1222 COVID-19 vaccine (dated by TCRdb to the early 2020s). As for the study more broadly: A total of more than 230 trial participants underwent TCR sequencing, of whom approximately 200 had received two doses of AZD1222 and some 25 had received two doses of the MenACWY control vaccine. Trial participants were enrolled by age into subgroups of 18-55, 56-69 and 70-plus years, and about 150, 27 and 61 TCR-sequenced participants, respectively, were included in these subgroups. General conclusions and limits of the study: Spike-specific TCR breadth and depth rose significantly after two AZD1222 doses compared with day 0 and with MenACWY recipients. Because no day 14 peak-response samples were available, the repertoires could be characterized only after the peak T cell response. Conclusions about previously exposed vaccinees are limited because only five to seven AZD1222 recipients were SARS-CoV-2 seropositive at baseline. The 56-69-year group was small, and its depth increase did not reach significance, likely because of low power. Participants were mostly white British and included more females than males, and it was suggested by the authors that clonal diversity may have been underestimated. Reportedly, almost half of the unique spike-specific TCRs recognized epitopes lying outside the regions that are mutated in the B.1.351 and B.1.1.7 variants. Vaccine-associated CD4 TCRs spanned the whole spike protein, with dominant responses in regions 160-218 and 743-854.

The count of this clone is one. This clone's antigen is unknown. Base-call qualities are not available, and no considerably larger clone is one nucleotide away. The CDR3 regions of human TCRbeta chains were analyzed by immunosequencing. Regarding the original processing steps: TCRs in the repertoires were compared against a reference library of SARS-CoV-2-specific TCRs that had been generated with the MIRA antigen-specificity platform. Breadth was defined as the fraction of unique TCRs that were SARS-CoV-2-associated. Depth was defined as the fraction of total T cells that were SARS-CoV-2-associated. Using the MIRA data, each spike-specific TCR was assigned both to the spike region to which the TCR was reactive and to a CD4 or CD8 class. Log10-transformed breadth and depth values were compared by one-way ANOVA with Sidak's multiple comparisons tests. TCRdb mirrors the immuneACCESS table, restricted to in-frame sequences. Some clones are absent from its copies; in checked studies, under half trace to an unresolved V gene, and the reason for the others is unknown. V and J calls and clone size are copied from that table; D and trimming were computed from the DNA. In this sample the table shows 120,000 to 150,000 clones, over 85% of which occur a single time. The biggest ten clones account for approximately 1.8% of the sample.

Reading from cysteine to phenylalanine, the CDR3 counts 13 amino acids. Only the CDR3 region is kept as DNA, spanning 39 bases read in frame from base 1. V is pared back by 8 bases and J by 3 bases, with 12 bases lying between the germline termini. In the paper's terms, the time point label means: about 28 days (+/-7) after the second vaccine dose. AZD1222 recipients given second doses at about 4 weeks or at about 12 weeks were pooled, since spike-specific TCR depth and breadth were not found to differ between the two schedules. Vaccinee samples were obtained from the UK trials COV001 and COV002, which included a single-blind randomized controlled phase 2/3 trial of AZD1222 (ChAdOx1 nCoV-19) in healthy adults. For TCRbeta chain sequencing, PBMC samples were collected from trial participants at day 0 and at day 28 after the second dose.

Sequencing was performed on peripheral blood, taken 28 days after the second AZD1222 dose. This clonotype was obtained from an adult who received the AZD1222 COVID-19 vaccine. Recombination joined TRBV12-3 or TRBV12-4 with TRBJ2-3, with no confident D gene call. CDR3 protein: CASSPLGTDTQYF. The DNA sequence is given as TGTGCCAGCTCCCCCTTGGGTACAGATACGCAGTATTTT.